What follows describes a single TCR beta chain. Its specificity is not known. CDR1 PRHDT and CDR2 FYEKMQ come from the germline V gene (reference sequence). The trim removed 5 bases at V and 6 bases at J, leaving 14 bases unmatched. This CDR3 has 16 amino acids. With 60 Vbeta and 13 Jbeta primers, the PCR was carried out. Produced via immunoSEQ multiplex PCR; TCRdb's table is partial and in-frame only. In the table there are under 100,000 clones, over 9% of which are singletons. The entry originates in a study of cytomegalovirus exposure and HLA in healthy donors. Study-wide findings and caveats: The study assumed roughly uniform donor sequencing depth for presence/absence analyses. Under in vitro conditions, a few CMV-associated chains were confirmed as specific for CMV antigens.

The sequencing sample was made of PBMCs. This TCR came from a man between 60 and 75 years old in good health and CMV-seropositive. The rearrangement links TRBV13 to TRBJ2-3, with 7 bases aligning to TRBD1. CDR3 residues: CASSINSGTAMDTQYF. Here the CDR3 DNA reads TGTGCCAGCAGCATTAACTCCGGGACAGCTATGGATACGCAGTATTTT.